In this sample, the clone carrying this T cell receptor (beta chain) turned up a few times. Its cognate antigen is unknown. TCRdb fed the reads into MiXCR, producing one record per CDR3 protein. Of over 300,000 distinct CDR3 sequences listed, more than 9% are singletons. This entry is derived from a study of T cell repertoires in cytomegalovirus infection. In the study overall: From public TCR beta signatures came an indication of both CMV infection and matching HLA type.

The V and J ends lost 0 bases and 7 bases, in that order; junction bases with no gene match: 7. Germline CDR1 is SGHTA and CDR2 is FQGNSA. The CDR3 extends over 16 amino acids. Study outcomes and limitations: Within the response measured ex vivo, HLA-C-restricted CMV-specific TCR beta clonotypes were dominant.

Sequenced input: PBMCs. The J gene is TRBJ2-2, the V gene TRBV7-2; 8 bases align to TRBD1. The TCR comes from a human donor in good health (CMV status not recorded). Some clones in this sample may be carry-over from other donors' samples. The CDR3: CASSLAPQGAYGELFF. The CDR3 DNA follows: TGTGCCAGCAGCTTAGCGCCGCAGGGGGCATACGGGGAGCTGTTTTTT.